This TCR beta chain was profiled in a study of regulatory T cells in long-lasting Graves disease. For TCR beta, libraries came from iRepertoire HTBI primers and Arm-PCR of CDR3 regions. MiXCR, run by TCRdb on the multiplex PCR reads, gives a single entry per CDR3 protein. The sample records 360,000 or so distinct CDR3 sequences, 10% to 15% being singletons. The time point was: newly diagnosed GD, antithyroid drugs for less than 3 months. The TCR library was made from RNA that had been extracted from PBMCs in TRIzol. This CDR3 region has 18 residues. Between the trimmed V and J ends, which lost 1 base and 0 bases, there was a span of 16 bases. Germline V CDR1 and CDR2: MNHNS, SASEGT. These data were also reused for a study on T cells in Graves' hyperthyroidism and ophthalmopathy.

The receptor comes from a woman aged 18-29 years with Graves disease. Sequencing used peripheral blood mononuclear cells (PBMCs), obtained at new diagnosis, from a patient treated with antithyroid drugs. The J gene is TRBJ1-5, the V gene TRBV6-1; no clear D gene. CDR3 sequence reads: CASSEVGPPIHSNQPQHF. CDR3 bases: TGTGCCAGCAGTGAAGTGGGTCCCCCAATTCATAGCAATCAGCCCCAGCATTTT.